The rows below give T cell receptor beta chains drawn from one sample of a study of cytomegalovirus exposure and HLA in healthy donors. Here immunoSEQ multiplex PCR was the method, and the copy in TCRdb shows in-frame clones only, minus some. The sample contains 150,000 to 160,000 clones, about 80% of which appear only once. The sequenced sample consisted of PBMCs. Receptors were obtained from a man aged 25 to 45 in good health and CMV-seropositive. Both conserved end residues are trimmed from each CDR3. Fields, in order: J gene, V gene, CDR3 length, CDR3 protein.

J gene: TRBJ2-7
V gene: TRBV6-5
CDR3 length: 10
CDR3 protein: ASSYSQYEQY

J gene: .
V gene: TRBV6-5
CDR3 length: 12
CDR3 protein: ASSSGVAAYEQY

J gene: TRBJ2-2
V gene: TRBV7-9
CDR3 length: 13
CDR3 protein: ASRTTAGVAGELF

J gene: TRBJ2-3
V gene: TRBV28
CDR3 length: 15
CDR3 protein: ASRDPTSALKTDTQY

J gene: TRBJ1-2
V gene: TRBV2
CDR3 length: 12
CDR3 protein: ASSLSQGACGYT

J gene: TRBJ2-1
V gene: TRBV5-1
CDR3 length: 14
CDR3 protein: ASSLIGGGSYNEQF

J gene: TRBJ2-5
V gene: TRBV9
CDR3 length: 14
CDR3 protein: ASSVSLRENQETQY

J gene: TRBJ2-2
V gene: TRBV2
CDR3 length: 13
CDR3 protein: ASSVDTANTGELF

J gene: TRBJ1-2
V gene: TRBV6-6
CDR3 length: 12
CDR3 protein: ASSYYGTGHGYT

J gene: TRBJ1-3
V gene: TRBV25-1
CDR3 length: 14
CDR3 protein: ASSDLTGVSGNTIY

J gene: TRBJ1-4
V gene: TRBV6-4
CDR3 length: 16
CDR3 protein: ASSDSGPLLGGSEKLF

J gene: TRBJ2-5
V gene: TRBV11-1
CDR3 length: 13
CDR3 protein: ASSLAGYRGETQY

J gene: TRBJ2-1
V gene: TRBV11-2
CDR3 length: 9
CDR3 protein: ASSITQLTF

J gene: TRBJ2-5
V gene: TRBV10-3
CDR3 length: 10
CDR3 protein: AISEREETQY

J gene: TRBJ2-4
V gene: TRBV28
CDR3 length: 15
CDR3 protein: ASSRPPRIGVKNIQY

J gene: TRBJ1-5
V gene: TRBV6-6
CDR3 length: 13
CDR3 protein: ASSYSGSGNQPQH

J gene: TRBJ2-3
V gene: TRBV6-5
CDR3 length: 14
CDR3 protein: ASSFLAGGFTDTQY

J gene: TRBJ1-6
V gene: TRBV9
CDR3 length: 12
CDR3 protein: ASSVEVGSSPLH

J gene: TRBJ1-5
V gene: TRBV30
CDR3 length: 12
CDR3 protein: AWSATGDNQPQH

J gene: TRBJ1-6
V gene: TRBV11-2
CDR3 length: 13
CDR3 protein: ASSWAGDSNSPLH

J gene: TRBJ2-7
V gene: TRBV28
CDR3 length: 13
CDR3 protein: ASSPWTSGSSEQY

J gene: TRBJ2-7
V gene: TRBV15
CDR3 length: 15
CDR3 protein: ATSRGRVGTGFYEQY

J gene: TRBJ2-7
V gene: TRBV4-1
CDR3 length: 15
CDR3 protein: ASSPSLTGGDLYEQY

J gene: TRBJ2-3
V gene: TRBV5-4
CDR3 length: 12
CDR3 protein: ASSLGGMGGTQY

J gene: TRBJ1-2
V gene: TRBV6-1
CDR3 length: 12
CDR3 protein: ASSEEQGWYGYT

J gene: TRBJ2-1
V gene: TRBV7-9
CDR3 length: 14
CDR3 protein: ASSWTSGSSYNEQF

J gene: TRBJ2-2
V gene: TRBV9
CDR3 length: 16
CDR3 protein: ASSVVHTGQVGSGELF